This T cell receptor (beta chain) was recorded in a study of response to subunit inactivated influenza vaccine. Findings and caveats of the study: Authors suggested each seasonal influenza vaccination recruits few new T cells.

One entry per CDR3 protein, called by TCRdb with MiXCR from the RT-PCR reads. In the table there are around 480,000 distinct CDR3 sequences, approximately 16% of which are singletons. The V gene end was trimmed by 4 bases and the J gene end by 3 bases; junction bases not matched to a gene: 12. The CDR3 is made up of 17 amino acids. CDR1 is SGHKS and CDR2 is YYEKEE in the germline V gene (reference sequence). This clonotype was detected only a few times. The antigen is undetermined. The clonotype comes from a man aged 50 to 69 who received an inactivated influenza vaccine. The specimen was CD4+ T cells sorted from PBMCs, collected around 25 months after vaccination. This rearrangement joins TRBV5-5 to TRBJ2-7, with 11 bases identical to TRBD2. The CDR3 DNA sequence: TGTGCCAGCAGCAGGGCGGCCGGGACTAGCGGAAGCTACGAGCAGTACTTC. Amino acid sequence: CASSRAAGTSGSYEQYF.